This TCR beta chain is drawn from a study of monozygotic twins with inflammatory bowel disease. Every donor provided one blood sample measuring about 2.3 ml. CDR1 and CDR2 from the germline V gene are ENHRY and SYGVKD. This CDR3 is built from 14 residues. For both chains, the TCRalpha and TCRbeta cDNA went through two nested PCRs of approximately 16 and 10 cycles. TCRdb re-called the 5' RACE reads; one entry per CDR3 protein, DNA not given. This sample's table has about 450,000 distinct CDR3 sequences. This TCR derives from a human donor with ulcerative colitis or Crohn's disease, or a healthy co-twin of an affected twin (not recorded which). Sequencing was done on a sample of blood. The V and J genes are TRBV10-3 and TRBJ2-7; absent DNA, TCRdb's TRBD2 call cannot be checked. The CDR3 reads CAIRAGPGGYEQYF.